Sequencing of this T cell receptor beta chain was carried out in a study of post-analysis software for immune sequencing data (dated by TCRdb to the mid-2010s). Notes on the research overall: Disease courses on record covered relapsing-remitting, secondary progressive and progressive-relapsing multiple sclerosis, though some patients had no subtype annotation. The multiple sclerosis patient repertoires were compared with approximately 11 previously published healthy control repertoires from donors aged roughly 6 to 25 years. A subset of samples was prepared in parallel using single-end sample barcoding, then pooled and co-amplified after Illumina adapter ligation.

The paper as a whole reports these results and caveats: Four to six TRBV segments, including TRBV5-6, TRBV5-1 and TRBV20-1, were significantly more frequent in patients than controls. Strong co-clustering of samples prepared in the same batch was shown by direct clustering with F measure, prompting a batch-effect correction. Normalized Chao1 diversity was significantly lower in multiple sclerosis patients than controls, suggesting substantial peripheral T-cell clonal expansion. The multiple sclerosis patient group was slightly younger than the control group.

The library was generated by PCR. This sample was sequenced with an Illumina HiSeq 2500. To reduce PCR and sequencing biases, unique molecular identifiers were built into the TCR beta cDNA libraries. Per 1 to 10 million input T cells, roughly 500,000 cDNA molecules were obtained, such that each molecule approximated one T cell. The patient libraries were prepared and sequenced with the same protocol used for the earlier healthy control dataset. Samples belonging to the same batch were prepared together, multiplexed and sequenced on a shared HiSeq lane. The study's own analysis went as follows. Raw barcoded reads were processed with MIGEC, and single-read molecular identifier groups were discarded before consensus assembly and CDR3 extraction. VDJtools was used for post-analysis of the clonotype tables, and diversity was normalized by down-sampling every dataset to the size of the smallest sample. In repertoire overlap clustering, CDR3 amino acid sequences, but not nucleotide sequences, were matched to correct batch-related cross-sample contamination. TCRdb redid the processing of the public reads, applying fastp at Q25 and MiXCR, and retained in-frame beta chains. Duplicate CDR3 protein sequences are folded into a single record with the most common DNA and genes. TCRdb, not the authors, supplied the V and J calls. Counted in this sample were 250,000 to 300,000 distinct CDR3 sequences; 36% of them appeared once. The ten top clones hold under 5.5% of the sample.

For CDR1 and CDR2, the germline V gene (reference sequence) lists SEHNR and FQNEAQ. The CDR3, cysteine through phenylalanine, is 15 amino acids long. Only CDR3 DNA remains: 45 bases, in frame from the first base. Notes on this clonotype: The clone's antigen remains unknown. Given a much more abundant clone one base away, this may be a read error.

To demonstrate the VDJtools post-analysis software, the study profiled TCR beta repertoires from the peripheral blood of about 13 young patients with multiple sclerosis. The patients with multiple sclerosis were children and adolescents between about 6 and 17 years of age. Rearrangement joined TRBV7-9 to TRBJ2-1, and TRBD2 aligns with 13 junction nucleotides. The sequenced sample was blood. This sequence was found in a girl between 5 and 17 years old with multiple sclerosis. CDR3 reads: CSSSYRTSGSNEQFF. Read as DNA, the sequence is TGTTCCAGCAGCTACCGGACTAGCGGGAGCAATGAGCAGTTCTTC.